This is a list of T cell receptor beta chains from one sample in a study of spatial heterogeneity in lung cancer. TCRdb re-derived calls from the 5' RACE reads in MiXCR, one entry per CDR3 protein. The sample yields tens of thousands of distinct CDR3 sequences, approximately 8.9% seen once. Material: PBMCs, obtained at surgery. The receptors were sampled from a female donor with early-stage non-small cell lung cancer. CDR3s leave out the opening cysteine and the closing phenylalanine or tryptophan. D genes are given only for firm matches.

V,D,J,CDR3
TRBV7-3,TRBD1,TRBJ2-3,ASSWGQGGDTQY
TRBV24-1,TRBD1,TRBJ1-5,ATQGANQPQH
TRBV5-1,-,TRBJ1-5,ASSLDSKNQPQH
TRBV3-1,TRBD2,TRBJ2-3,ASRPSGGASTDTQY
TRBV5-1,TRBD2,TRBJ2-1,ASSPLAGTGNEQF
TRBV6-5,-,TRBJ2-1,ASSYSLTAYNEQF
TRBV7-3,-,TRBJ2-3,ASSPGVATDTQY
TRBV7-8,TRBD2,TRBJ2-3,ASSLTGGPKDTQY
TRBV20-1,-,TRBJ2-6,SAREVSGRANVLT
TRBV5-4,-,TRBJ2-1,ASSLVGQGDDEQF
TRBV5-6,TRBD2,TRBJ2-7,ASSSGGTYEQY
TRBV12-3/TRBV12-4,-,TRBJ1-5,ASSLEGPSNQPQH
TRBV6-6,-,TRBJ2-1,ASSAPGNEQF
TRBV2,TRBD1,TRBJ1-2,ASSSRGTGGRGYT
TRBV12-3/TRBV12-4,-,TRBJ2-3,ASSWRAGADTQY
TRBV5-4,-,TRBJ2-3,ASSPNLDTQY
TRBV5-1,-,TRBJ1-2,ASSLGLGPAGRREGYT
TRBV7-6,-,TRBJ2-2,ASNLGGMGGELF
TRBV5-1,TRBD2,TRBJ2-1,ASSFTSGSYNEQF
TRBV27,TRBD2,TRBJ2-2,ASSLLAANTGELF
TRBV29-1,-,TRBJ2-4,SVEGDAKNIQY
TRBV9,-,TRBJ2-3,ASSAYTDTQY
TRBV23-1,TRBD1,TRBJ2-2,ASRPWTGGGGELF
TRBV12-5,TRBD1,TRBJ2-7,ASGLETTGTGIFYEQY
TRBV28,-,TRBJ2-2,ASTGDTGELF
TRBV20-1,-,TRBJ2-3,SARDGKGGTDTQY
TRBV3-1,TRBD2,TRBJ2-7,ASSLAGLVYEQY